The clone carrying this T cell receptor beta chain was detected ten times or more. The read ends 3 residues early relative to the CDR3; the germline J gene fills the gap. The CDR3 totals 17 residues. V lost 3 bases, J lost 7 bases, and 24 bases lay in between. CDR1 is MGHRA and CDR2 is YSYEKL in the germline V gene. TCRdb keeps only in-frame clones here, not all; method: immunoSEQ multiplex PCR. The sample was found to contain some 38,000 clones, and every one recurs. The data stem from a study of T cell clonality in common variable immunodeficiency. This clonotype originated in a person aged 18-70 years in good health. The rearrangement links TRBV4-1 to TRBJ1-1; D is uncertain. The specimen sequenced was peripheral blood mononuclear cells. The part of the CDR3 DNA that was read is TGCGCCAGCAGCCATATGACCCTGTGGGCGCTAAGAGGTGAA. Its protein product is CASSHMTLWALRGE. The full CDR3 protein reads CASSHMTLWALRGEAFF.